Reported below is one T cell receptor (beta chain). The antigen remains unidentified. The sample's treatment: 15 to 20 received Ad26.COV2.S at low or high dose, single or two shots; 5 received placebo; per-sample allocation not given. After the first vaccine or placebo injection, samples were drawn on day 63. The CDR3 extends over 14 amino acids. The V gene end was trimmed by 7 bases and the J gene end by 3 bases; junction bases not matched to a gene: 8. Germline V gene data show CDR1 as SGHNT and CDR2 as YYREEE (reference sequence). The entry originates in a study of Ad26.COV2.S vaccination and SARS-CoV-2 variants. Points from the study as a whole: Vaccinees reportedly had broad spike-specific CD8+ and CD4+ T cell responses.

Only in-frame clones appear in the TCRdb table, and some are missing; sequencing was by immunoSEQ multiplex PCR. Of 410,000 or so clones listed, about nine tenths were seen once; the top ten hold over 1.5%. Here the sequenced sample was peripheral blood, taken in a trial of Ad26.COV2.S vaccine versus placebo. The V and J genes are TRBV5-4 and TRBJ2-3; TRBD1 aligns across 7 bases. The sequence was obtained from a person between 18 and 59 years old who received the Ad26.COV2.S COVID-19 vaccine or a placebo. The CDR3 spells CASLRGGITDTQYF. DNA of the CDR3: TGTGCCAGCTTACGAGGGGGCATAACAGATACGCAGTATTTT.